The clone carrying this TCR beta chain was detected once. V gave up 5 bases and J gave up 3 bases; unmatched junction bases: 13. There are 17 residues in the CDR3. Germline values: CDR1 SNHLY, CDR2 FYNNEI. This sample stems from a study of blood T cell repertoires in COVID-19. In the study overall: Both acute and convalescent COVID-19 samples were obtained from the United States, Italy and Spain. Nucleic acid was either cDNA or gDNA, and it came from T cells, B-cell-depleted T cells, or PBMCs.

Methods used by the authors: Cell counts per sample came from amplifying reference gene primers. Some clones are missing from TCRdb's copy, which holds only in-frame ones; the method was immunoSEQ multiplex PCR. From that table come the V and J calls and clone size; the DNA was used to work out D and trimming. The sample yields 150,000 to 200,000 clones, roughly 80% seen once. Sequencing input: peripheral blood. The sequence derives from a woman aged 40 to 49 with acute or convalescent COVID-19. The V call is TRBV2, the J call TRBJ1-5; 7 nucleotides match TRBD1. The chain's CDR3 is CASSSGLGQRNNQPQHF. The CDR3 DNA is TGTGCCAGCAGTAGTGGTTTGGGACAGAGAAACAATCAGCCCCAGCATTTT. Looking up the rest from reference TRBV2 and TRBJ1-5 gives the full variable domain: EPEVTQTPSHQVTQMGQEVILRCVPISNHLYFYWYRQILGQKVEFLVSFYNNEISEKSEIFDDQFSVERPDGSNFTLKIRSTKLEDSAMYFCASSSGLGQRNNQPQHFGDGTRLSIL.